These 15 T cell receptor beta chains were sequenced from one sample in a study of T cell clonotyping in hematopoietic cell transplantation. The assay was immunoSEQ multiplex PCR, and TCRdb's table has in-frame clones only and misses some. The table lists about 70,000 clones, 85% to 95% of them singletons. The sequenced material came from peripheral blood mononuclear cells. These receptors originate from a man aged 50 or older in good health. Some clones in this sample may be carry-over from other donors' samples.

This chain uses TRBV6-5 with TRBJ2-3, with 9 bases matching TRBD2. Germline V gene sequence: CDR1 MNHEY, CDR2 SVGAGI. CDR3 length: 13 amino acids. V lost 0 bases, J lost 14 bases, and 6 bases stayed unmatched. CDR3: CASSYSRRGGPYF. The CDR3 DNA follows: TGTGCCAGCAGTTACTCGAGGCGGGGGGGCCCGTATTTT.

The rearrangement uses TRBV11-1 and TRBJ1-1; D not resolved. This CDR3 has 13 amino acids. Trimming took off 0 bases at V and 2 bases at J, with 4 bases between the two ends. Germline CDR1 and CDR2: SGHAT and FQDESV (reference sequence). The chain's CDR3 is CASSLASNTEAFF. CDR3 bases: TGTGCCAGCAGCTTAGCGTCTAACACTGAAGCTTTCTTT.

The sample holds one count of this clone. V and J are TRBV5-1 and TRBJ2-7; D perhaps matches TRBD1 (5 bases). The V gene lost 0 bases and the J gene lost 0 bases, with 10 bases spanning the gap. This CDR3 has 15 amino acids. Germline lookup yields CDR1 SGHRS and CDR2 YFSETQ. This chain's CDR3 is CASSLGQFSSYEQYF. The DNA of the CDR3 is TGCGCCAGCAGCTTGGGACAGTTCAGCTCCTACGAGCAGTACTTC. The full variable domain, completed using reference TRBV5-1 and TRBJ2-7, is KAGVTQTPRYLIKTRGQQVTLSCSPISGHRSVSWYQQTPGQGLQFLFEYFSETQRNKGNFPGRFSGRQFSNSRSEMNVSTLELGDSALYLCASSLGQFSSYEQYFGPGTRLTVT.

DNA of the CDR3: TGCAGCGTCAACTTAGGGAAGACTGAAGCTTTCTTT. This gives the protein CSVNLGKTEAFF. The rearrangement uses TRBV29-1 and TRBJ1-1; D is uncertain. Trimming removed 6 bases from V and 5 bases from J, with 13 bases in between. The CDR3 is made up of 12 amino acids. Germline V gives CDR1 SQVTM, CDR2 ANQGSEA.

This chain connects TRBV27 to TRBJ1-6, with a tentative D call TRBD1 (6 bases). Germline-derived CDR1 and CDR2 are MNHEY and SMNVEV (reference sequence). V was shortened by 2 bases and J by 7 bases, with 18 bases between the two germline ends. This CDR3 is built from 17 residues. The CDR3 region is CASSLVAGVNENSPLHF. CDR3 DNA sequence: TGTGCCAGCAGTTTAGTGGCAGGGGTAAACGAAAATTCACCCCTCCACTTT.

The chain carries TRBV28 and TRBJ2-7; TRBD2 matches 10 bases. This CDR3 is built from 16 residues. CDR1 is MDHEN and CDR2 is SYDVKM in the germline V gene. The V and J ends lost 3 bases and 4 bases, in that order; junction bases with no gene match: 9. The DNA of the CDR3 is TGTGCCAGCAGTTTCCCCCCTAGCGGGGGATCTTACGAGCAGTACTTC. Encoded protein: CASSFPPSGGSYEQYF.

The rearrangement joins TRBV18 to TRBJ2-2, with 9 bases identical to TRBD1. Trimming at V came to 3 bases and at J to 3 bases, leaving 5 bases not matched to a gene. CDR1 and CDR2 from the germline V gene are KGHSH and LQKENI. CDR3 length: 16 amino acids. The CDR3 DNA reads as TGTGCCAGCTCACCCCCTGGGACAGGGCACACCGGGGAGCTGTTTTTT. Its protein product is CASSPPGTGHTGELFF.

The rearrangement uses TRBV6-5 and TRBJ1-1; D gene ambiguous. Germline V CDR1 and CDR2: MNHEY, SVGAGI. The CDR3 totals 12 residues. The V gene lost 6 bases and the J gene lost 6 bases, with 11 bases spanning the gap. CDR3 nucleotides: TGTGCCAGCAGATCGCGTGGAGCTGAAGCTTTCTTT. Protein: CASRSRGAEAFF.

The gene calls are TRBV6-5 and TRBJ1-1; possible D gene TRBD1, 5 bases. Trimming pared 6 bases from V and 2 bases from J, leaving 13 bases between. Germline-derived CDR1 and CDR2 are MNHEY and SVGAGI. This CDR3 contains 14 residues. This CDR3 is CASSQTGTNTEAFF. The CDR3 DNA reads as TGTGCCAGCAGCCAAACCGGGACCAACACTGAAGCTTTCTTT.

This clone was counted a single time. The chain joins TRBV2 to TRBJ1-1; the match to TRBD1 covers 7 bases. This CDR3 is 14 amino acids long. J gave up 4 bases and V 2 bases, and 4 bases lay outside the gene matches. CDR1 and CDR2 from the germline V gene are SNHLY and FYNNEI. In DNA, the CDR3 is TGTGCCAGCAGTGAACAGGGGGAATTCACTGAAGCTTTCTTT. This gives the protein CASSEQGEFTEAFF.

This chain connects TRBV28 to TRBJ2-1, with 8 nucleotides matching TRBD2. CDR3 length: 16 amino acids. With 3 bases clipped from V and 7 bases from J, the junction kept 11 bases outside the gene matches. The germline V gene has CDR1 MDHEN and CDR2 SYDVKM. For the CDR3, the DNA is TGTGCCAGCAGTTTCGAACGGGAGGGTAGTATGAATGAGCAGTTCTTC. This encodes CASSFEREGSMNEQFF.

The chain links TRBV28 to TRBJ2-5, with 8 bases fitting TRBD1. The CDR3 extends over 16 amino acids. In germline, CDR1 is MDHEN, CDR2 SYDVKM. Trimming removed 6 bases from V and 5 bases from J; junction bases left unmatched: 14. DNA for the CDR3: TGTGCCAGCAGCCAAAATGACAGGGGCACGAGGGAGACCCAGTACTTC. Amino acid sequence: CASSQNDRGTRETQYF.

This clone was seen a single time. The chain joins TRBV28 to TRBJ2-2; TRBD1 or TRBD2 may be the D gene (5 bases each). Trimming shortened V by 8 bases and J by 0 bases, and 16 bases separated the two germline ends. The CDR3 runs 16 residues. Germline V lookup: CDR1 MDHEN, CDR2 SYDVKM. In DNA, the CDR3 is TGTGCCAGCCGGATTGGGGGAAACGCGAACACCGGGGAGCTGTTTTTT. This sequence encodes CASRIGGNANTGELFF.

J is TRBJ2-1 and V is TRBV19; D not certain. Germline CDR1 is LNHDA and CDR2 is SQIVND (reference sequence). Between the trimmed V and J ends, which lost 8 bases and 1 base, there was a span of 3 bases. The CDR3 is 11 amino acids. The CDR3 nucleotides read TGTGCCAGTGATTCCTACAATGAGCAGTTCTTC. Translation gives CASDSYNEQFF.

This chain connects TRBV6-6 to TRBJ2-7; 8 nucleotides match TRBD1. The germline V gene encodes CDR1 MNHNY and CDR2 SVGAGI (reference sequence). This CDR3 has 15 residues. J gave up 2 bases and V 6 bases, and 9 bases lay outside the gene matches. CDR3 region: CASRLGQGPTYEQYF. The CDR3 DNA sequence: TGTGCCAGCAGACTTGGACAGGGACCGACCTACGAGCAGTACTTC.